The clone carrying this TCR beta chain was detected many times. Its antigen is not known. Exclusion criteria comprised uncontrolled infection, other autoimmune disease, pregnancy or lactation. PBMCs were collected from a 10 ml volume of fresh peripheral blood. The source of the sample is a study of T cells in Graves' hyperthyroidism and ophthalmopathy. The study, taken as a whole, reports: Onset of ophthalmopathy came a median 6.5 months after the model predicted it.

RNA transcripts were the template for amplifying TCR beta CDR3 regions. First-round RT-PCR targeting the TCR CDR3 was performed with the HTBI primer set. From the multiplex PCR reads, TCRdb called clonotypes with MiXCR, one entry per CDR3 protein. The repertoire consists of roughly 350,000 distinct CDR3 sequences, with approximately 15% occurring once and the leading ten covering 20% to 25%. Germline CDR1 is DFQATT and CDR2 is SNEGSKA (reference sequence). The junction had 1 base not matched to a gene; V was cut back by 1 base and J by 4 bases. CDR3 length: 13 residues. This receptor was identified in a young woman with Graves' hyperthyroidism. The genes are TRBV20-1 and TRBJ2-3, with TRBD2 matching over 8 bases. The sequencing sample was made of blood. CDR3 coding DNA: TGCAGTGCTAGAGCGGGAGGGGCAGATACGCAGTATTTT. It is translated as CSARAGGADTQYF.